The 13 T cell receptor beta chains below were found in one sample sequenced in a study of blood T cell repertoires in COVID-19. Produced via immunoSEQ multiplex PCR; TCRdb's table is partial and in-frame only. The table includes around 260,000 clones, roughly 85% detected once. The sequencing input was peripheral blood. Source of these receptors: a human donor in a cohort sampled during active COVID-19.

The chain links TRBV27 to TRBJ2-2; TRBD2 aligns across 12 bases. V was clipped by 0 bases and J by 6 bases; unmatched bases: 2. The CDR3 covers 16 residues. Germline lookup yields CDR1 MNHEY and CDR2 SMNVEV (reference sequence). CDR3 loop: CASSLSRLAGAGELFF. In nucleotides, the CDR3 is TGTGCCAGCAGTTTATCCAGACTAGCGGGAGCCGGGGAGCTGTTTTTT.

The chain couples TRBV3-1 (or the pseudogene TRBV3-2) to TRBJ2-1, with 14 nucleotides matching TRBD2. CDR1 LGHDT and CDR2 YNNKEL come from the germline V gene (reference sequence). Trimming took 1 base from V and 7 from J; bases not matched to a gene: 6. The CDR3 is made up of 17 amino acids. CDR3: CASSQGTGTSGRNEQFF. CDR3 DNA: TGTGCCAGCAGCCAAGGAACCGGGACTAGCGGGAGAAATGAGCAGTTCTTC.

The sample holds a few counts of this clone. V usage is TRBV3-1 (or the pseudogene TRBV3-2) and J usage is TRBJ2-5; weak D call: TRBD2 (6 bases). Germline CDR1 reads LGHDT; CDR2 reads YNNKEL (reference sequence). The CDR3 contains 13 residues. Trimming took 4 bases from V and 9 from J, leaving 15 bases between them. Written as DNA, the CDR3 is TGTGCCAGCAGCCCGGAGGGATGGAGGGCCCAGTACTTC. This translates into CASSPEGWRAQYF.

This clone appeared a single time. V usage is TRBV4-2 and J usage is TRBJ2-1; D call uncertain. With 0 bases removed from V and 9 bases from J, the gap between germline ends came to 12 bases. The V gene's germline CDR1 is LGHNA and CDR2 YNFKEQ. The CDR3 has 14 amino acids. CDR3 bases: TGTGCCAGCAGCCAAGACCCCACTTTTGGTGAGCAGTTCTTC. Translating gives CASSQDPTFGEQFF.

This clone occurred a few times. V gene TRBV4-1 combines with J gene TRBJ2-7, with D possibly TRBD2 on 5 matching bases. V was trimmed by 0 bases and J by 0 bases, leaving 12 bases between them. Germline CDR1 reads MGHRA; CDR2 reads YSYEKL. This CDR3 spans 16 amino acids. In nucleotides, the CDR3 is TGCGCCAGCAGCCAAGAGCGAGCGGTAAGCTCCTACGAGCAGTACTTC. Translating it yields CASSQERAVSSYEQYF.

This chain joins TRBV10-3 and TRBJ2-5, with 14 bases lining up with TRBD2. Germline CDR1 and CDR2: ENHRY and SYGVKD. V was clipped by 4 bases and J by 0 bases; unmatched bases: 7. The CDR3 loop spans 18 amino acids. CDR3 in DNA: TGTGCCATCAGTGCCGGCGGGACTAGCGGGAGTTACCAAGAGACCCAGTACTTC. Translated, it gives CAISAGGTSGSYQETQYF.

This chain joins TRBV9 and TRBJ1-2; D is unclear. The CDR3 sequence is 13 residues long. CDR1 and CDR2 (germline): SGDLS, YYNGEE. The V and J ends lost 0 bases and 3 bases respectively, with 6 bases between them. CDR3 sequence: CASSVESDYGYTF. CDR3 DNA sequence: TGTGCCAGCAGCGTAGAATCTGACTATGGCTACACCTTC.

The rearrangement links TRBV18 to TRBJ1-1; 8 nucleotides line up with TRBD1. V trimming: 6 bases; J trimming: 7 bases; junction bases outside the gene matches: 10. The CDR3 has 14 amino acids. Germline V gene sequence: CDR1 KGHSH, CDR2 LQKENI. The CDR3 spells CASSPRTGRGEAFF. CDR3 DNA: TGTGCCAGCTCCCCAAGGACAGGGAGGGGTGAAGCTTTCTTT. The full variable domain, with the rest looked up from reference TRBV18 and TRBJ1-1, is NAGVMQNPRHLVRRRGQEARLRCSPMKGHSHVYWYRQLPEEGLKFMVYLQKENIIDESGMPKERFSAEFPKEGPSILRIQQVVRGDSAAYFCASSPRTGRGEAFFGQGTRLTVV.

This chain joins TRBV18 and TRBJ1-2; 9 bases are a match to TRBD1. Germline V gene sequence: CDR1 KGHSH, CDR2 LQKENI. V lost 4 bases and J lost 4; bases outside the gene matches: 7. The length of the CDR3 is 15 residues. CDR3 bases: TGTGCCAGCTCACGACAGGGGGGCCTTAGCTATGGCTACACCTTC. Translated, it gives CASSRQGGLSYGYTF.

This chain joins TRBV6-5 and TRBJ2-1; D unclear. The CDR3 has 15 amino acids. Looked up from germline, CDR1 is MNHEY and CDR2 is SVGAGI. V lost 6 bases, J lost 5 bases, and 17 bases lay in between. Written as DNA, the CDR3 is TGTGCCAGCAGCGCTGCACGGCGGAGAAACAATGAGCAGTTCTTC. Its protein is CASSAARRRNNEQFF.

This clone came up a few times. The V gene is TRBV25-1, the J gene TRBJ2-2, with D possibly being TRBD2 (5 bases). The V end was cut by 4 bases, the J end by 2 bases, with 8 bases between. CDR1 is MGHDK and CDR2 is SYGVNS in the germline V gene. The CDR3 contains 14 residues. The CDR3 is CASSGRLNTGELFF. DNA for the CDR3: TGTGCCAGCAGTGGAAGACTAAACACCGGGGAGCTGTTTTTT.

The chain joins TRBV3-1 (or the pseudogene TRBV3-2) to TRBJ2-7, with 10 bases that match TRBD1. V was pared by 6 bases and J by 2 bases, with 4 bases of the junction left unmatched. Germline V gene data show CDR1 as LGHDT and CDR2 as YNNKEL (reference sequence). The CDR3 consists of 14 residues. The CDR3 nucleotides are TGTGCCAGCAGTCGGACAGGGGGGCCCTACGAGCAGTACTTC. Protein product: CASSRTGGPYEQYF.

V is TRBV28 and J is TRBJ2-7, with a weak D call TRBD1 (5 bases). V gave up 3 bases and J gave up 2 bases, with 11 bases separating them. The CDR3 has 14 amino acids. Germline V gene lookup returns CDR1 MDHEN and CDR2 SYDVKM. The CDR3, as DNA: TGTGCCAGCAGTTTGGGCAGGGCAACCTACGAGCAGTACTTC. This codes for CASSLGRATYEQYF. The whole variable domain, remainder taken from reference TRBV28 and TRBJ2-7, is DVKVTQSSRYLVKRTGEKVFLECVQDMDHENMFWYRQDPGLGLRLIYFSYDVKMKEKGDIPEGYSVSREKKERFSLILESASTNQTSMYLCASSLGRATYEQYFGPGTRLTVT.